This is a list of T cell receptor beta chains from one sample in a study of graft-versus-host responses after intestinal transplantation. These TCRs are of unknown antigen specificity. Assay: immunoSEQ multiplex PCR; the TCRdb copy retains only in-frame clones and omits some. The table lists 100,000 to 120,000 clones, 93% of them singletons. This sample comprised unstimulated CD8+ T cells sorted from spleen or lymph node cells, obtained before intestinal transplant. The receptors were sampled from a human donor who received an intestinal transplant. The CDR3 runs from the conserved cysteine through the conserved F or W. A D gene is named only where the DNA matches it firmly. Expanded clones get a size class; other rows say once, few or many, or leave the size out.

v_call: TRBV9; j_call: TRBJ2-1; clone_size: once; d_call: NA; cdr3_nt: TGTGCCAGCAGCCCCCGTAGGGGAGGTGAGCCCTACAATGAGCAGTTCTTC; cdr3_aa: CASSPRRGGEPYNEQFF
v_call: TRBV19; j_call: TRBJ2-1; clone_size: NA; d_call: TRBD2; cdr3_nt: TGTGCCAGTAGTCGGTCTAGCGGGGTTCCCAATGAGCAGTTCTTC; cdr3_aa: CASSRSSGVPNEQFF
v_call: TRBV19; j_call: TRBJ2-5; clone_size: NA; d_call: NA; cdr3_nt: TGTGCCAGTAGTATAGATCGGTCGGCAGACCAAGAGACCCAGTACTTC; cdr3_aa: CASSIDRSADQETQYF
v_call: TRBV6-5; j_call: TRBJ1-2; clone_size: NA; d_call: NA; cdr3_nt: TGTGCCAGCAGGACCCTCAGGAAGGCCTATGGCTACACCTTC; cdr3_aa: CASRTLRKAYGYTF
v_call: TRBV19; j_call: TRBJ2-1; clone_size: NA; d_call: NA; cdr3_nt: TGTGCCAGTGGGAGCTACAATGAGCAGTTCTTC; cdr3_aa: CASGSYNEQFF
v_call: TRBV30; j_call: TRBJ1-2; clone_size: NA; d_call: NA; cdr3_nt: TGTGCCTGGGGCCCACATAGCTATGGCTACACCTTC; cdr3_aa: CAWGPHSYGYTF
v_call: TRBV11-2; j_call: TRBJ2-2; clone_size: NA; d_call: NA; cdr3_nt: TGTGCCAGCAGCTCCTCGCTTCCATATGGCGGGGAGCTGTTTTTT; cdr3_aa: CASSSSLPYGGELFF
v_call: TRBV10-1; j_call: TRBJ1-4; clone_size: NA; d_call: NA; cdr3_nt: TGCGCCAGCAGCCAGGGAGGAGAAAAACTGTTTTTT; cdr3_aa: CASSQGGEKLFF
v_call: TRBV11-2; j_call: TRBJ2-7; clone_size: once; d_call: TRBD2; cdr3_nt: TGTGCCAGCAGCCCCACCTGGGCCGGACTAGCGGGAGATGAGCAGTACTTC; cdr3_aa: CASSPTWAGLAGDEQYF
v_call: TRBV5-4; j_call: TRBJ2-2; clone_size: NA; d_call: NA; cdr3_nt: TGTGCCAGCAGCTTGGGACTTATGAACACCGGGGAGCTGTTTTTT; cdr3_aa: CASSLGLMNTGELFF
v_call: TRBV27; j_call: TRBJ2-2; clone_size: NA; d_call: NA; cdr3_nt: TGTGCCAGCAGTTACCAGGGGAGCGCCGGGGAGCTGTTTTTT; cdr3_aa: CASSYQGSAGELFF
v_call: TRBV9; j_call: TRBJ2-7; clone_size: once; d_call: NA; cdr3_nt: TGTGCCAGCAGTCCGGGACCATTTATCTCCTACGAGCAGTACTTC; cdr3_aa: CASSPGPFISYEQYF
v_call: TRBV6-5; j_call: TRBJ2-7; clone_size: NA; d_call: NA; cdr3_nt: TGTGCCAGCAGTTTTGATGACGGGACCGAGCAGTACTTC; cdr3_aa: CASSFDDGTEQYF
v_call: TRBV19; j_call: TRBJ1-2; clone_size: NA; d_call: NA; cdr3_nt: TGTGCCAGTAGTACTCTGACAGGATTGGCACTAGACTATGGCTACACCTTC; cdr3_aa: CASSTLTGLALDYGYTF
v_call: TRBV27; j_call: TRBJ2-7; clone_size: NA; d_call: NA; cdr3_nt: TGTGCCAGCAGTACCAGTCTAAGCTCCTACGAGCAGTACTTC; cdr3_aa: CASSTSLSSYEQYF
v_call: TRBV6-1; j_call: TRBJ1-5; clone_size: once; d_call: TRBD1; cdr3_nt: TGTGCCAGCAGTGAACTCCGGGACAGGAGAGATCAGCCCCAGCATTTT; cdr3_aa: CASSELRDRRDQPQHF
v_call: TRBV28; j_call: TRBJ1-1; clone_size: NA; d_call: NA; cdr3_nt: TGTGCCAGCACCAAAGGGTCGGGGGCGAGAGCTTTCTTT; cdr3_aa: CASTKGSGARAFF
v_call: TRBV19; j_call: TRBJ2-7; clone_size: NA; d_call: NA; cdr3_nt: TGTGCCAGTAGTATCGGTAGCGGAGCCACCTACGAGCAGTACTTC; cdr3_aa: CASSIGSGATYEQYF
v_call: TRBV2; j_call: TRBJ1-2; clone_size: NA; d_call: NA; cdr3_nt: TGTGCCAGCAGTGAAAGCGGCTTTCCTTACACCTTC; cdr3_aa: CASSESGFPYTF
v_call: TRBV6-5; j_call: TRBJ2-7; clone_size: NA; d_call: TRBD2; cdr3_nt: TGTGCCAGCAAAGTCCTAGCGGGAGGGCCGTATGAGCAGTACTTC; cdr3_aa: CASKVLAGGPYEQYF
v_call: TRBV27; j_call: TRBJ2-4; clone_size: NA; d_call: NA; cdr3_nt: TGTGCCAGCAGTCCCCCCCTAACAGGGCCCAAAAACATTCAGTACTTC; cdr3_aa: CASSPPLTGPKNIQYF
v_call: TRBV30; j_call: TRBJ1-1; clone_size: NA; d_call: NA; cdr3_nt: TGTGCCTGGAGTTTGGGGATGGGGACTGAAGCTTTCTTT; cdr3_aa: CAWSLGMGTEAFF
v_call: TRBV2; j_call: TRBJ2-7; clone_size: NA; d_call: NA; cdr3_nt: TGTGCCAGTACCCCCGGGACACCCTACGAGCAGTACTTC; cdr3_aa: CASTPGTPYEQYF
v_call: TRBV14; j_call: TRBJ2-1; clone_size: NA; d_call: NA; cdr3_nt: TGTGCCAGCAGCCAAGTGGGGGCTAGAGCGGAAGGGGTCTATGAGCAGTTCTTC; cdr3_aa: CASSQVGARAEGVYEQFF
v_call: TRBV5-5; j_call: TRBJ1-1; clone_size: NA; d_call: NA; cdr3_nt: TGTGCCAGCAGCCCCGGCGGACCGAACACTGAAGCTTTCTTT; cdr3_aa: CASSPGGPNTEAFF
v_call: TRBV6-1; j_call: TRBJ2-7; clone_size: NA; d_call: TRBD2; cdr3_nt: TGTGCCAGCAGTGACGGTAGCGGGGCGGGGTACGAGCAGTACTTC; cdr3_aa: CASSDGSGAGYEQYF
v_call: TRBV13; j_call: TRBJ2-5; clone_size: NA; d_call: TRBD1; cdr3_nt: TGTGCCAGCAGCTCGGGACAGGGGGCGCGAGAGACCCAGTACTTC; cdr3_aa: CASSSGQGARETQYF
v_call: TRBV11-2; j_call: TRBJ2-3; clone_size: NA; d_call: NA; cdr3_nt: TGTGCCAGTCTTGGACTCAATCCAGATACGCAGTATTTT; cdr3_aa: CASLGLNPDTQYF
v_call: TRBV30; j_call: TRBJ2-7; clone_size: NA; d_call: NA; cdr3_nt: TGTGCCTGCAGAGGTAACCCCTACGAGCAGTACTTC; cdr3_aa: CACRGNPYEQYF
v_call: TRBV19; j_call: TRBJ1-1; clone_size: NA; d_call: NA; cdr3_nt: TGTGCCAGTAGTATAGGGGCGGGGGCGGACACTGAAGCTTTCTTT; cdr3_aa: CASSIGAGADTEAFF
v_call: TRBV11-2; j_call: TRBJ1-2; clone_size: NA; d_call: TRBD1; cdr3_nt: TGTGCCAGCAGCGCGGGACAGGGAGGTGGCTACACCTTC; cdr3_aa: CASSAGQGGGYTF